The 4 T cell receptor beta chains presented below share a single source sample, sequenced in a study of regulatory T cells in long-lasting Graves disease. Indicated time point: newly diagnosed GD, antithyroid drugs for less than 3 months. From PBMCs, RNA was extracted and then used to make the TCR library. Assembly of TCR beta libraries relied on iRepertoire HTBI primers together with Arm-PCR of CDR3 regions. Via MiXCR, TCRdb re-called the multiplex PCR reads, giving one row per CDR3 protein. The sample carries 440,000 or so distinct CDR3 sequences, 16% recorded once. These data also formed part of another study, on T cells in Graves' hyperthyroidism and ophthalmopathy.

The source material was peripheral blood mononuclear cells (PBMCs), sampled at new diagnosis, from a patient treated with antithyroid drugs. The source of these receptors is a woman aged 25-40 years with Graves disease.

This clonotype was observed at least ten times. V is TRBV18 and J is TRBJ2-1, with 10 bases lining up with TRBD1. V trimming: 3 bases; J trimming: 7 bases; junction bases outside the gene matches: 12. Germline V gene lookup returns CDR1 KGHSH and CDR2 LQKENI. The CDR3 length is 17 residues. Here the CDR3 reads CASSPRPTGGVLNEQFF. The DNA for the CDR3 is TGTGCCAGCTCACCCCGTCCGACAGGGGGCGTCCTGAATGAGCAGTTCTTC.

The chain has TRBV6-5 and TRBJ2-7; TRBD2 matches at 7 bases. The CDR3 extends over 16 amino acids. V trimming: 4 bases; J trimming: 3 bases; junction bases outside the gene matches: 12. Germline values: CDR1 MNHEY, CDR2 SVGAGI. CDR3 nucleotides: TGTGCCAGCAGTTGGGGGGGAGCAAGAGCTATCTACGAGCAGTACTTC. It encodes CASSWGGARAIYEQYF.

This clonotype was detected only once. The V gene is TRBV19, the J gene TRBJ1-1, with a weak D call TRBD1 (5 bases). V lost 3 bases to trimming and J lost 11 bases, with 25 bases between them. The CDR3 runs to 16 residues. Germline CDR1 LNHDA, CDR2 SQIVND (reference sequence). CDR3 region: CASSISIFGDFYTAFF. CDR3 nucleotide sequence: TGTGCCAGTAGTATTTCGATCTTTGGGGACTTCTACACGGCTTTCTTT. Complete variable domain (other parts from reference TRBV19 and TRBJ1-1): DGGITQSPKYLFRKEGQNVTLSCEQNLNHDAMYWYRQDPGQGLRLIYYSQIVNDFQKGDIAEGYSVSREKKESFPLTVTSAQKNPTAFYLCASSISIFGDFYTAFFGQGTRLTVV.

At least ten counts were recorded for this clonotype. The V and J genes are TRBV20-1 and TRBJ2-3; D is unclear. Trimming cost V 6 bases and J 6 bases, with 22 bases left between them. This CDR3 is built from 15 residues. The germline gives CDR1 DFQATT, CDR2 SNEGSKA (reference sequence). The DNA of the CDR3 is TGCAGTGCGCCTTTGACGGGTCAGGTAGTGGATACGCAGTATTTT. Protein: CSAPLTGQVVDTQYF.